A single sample is the source of the 6 T cell receptor beta chains below, sequenced in a study of graft-versus-host responses after intestinal transplantation. Antigen specificity for these receptors is unknown. Libraries were prepared by immunoSEQ multiplex PCR; TCRdb keeps only in-frame clonotypes and omits some of them. The sample has 70,000 to 95,000 clones; 85% to 90% are singletons. This specimen was unstimulated CD4+ T cells sorted from spleen or lymph node cells, taken before intestinal transplant. Every receptor here comes from a human donor who received an intestinal transplant.

The gene calls are TRBV27 and TRBJ1-4, with 8 bases identical to TRBD1. Germline-derived CDR1 and CDR2 are MNHEY and SMNVEV (reference sequence). V shed 4 bases, J shed 8 bases, and the junction held 12 bases outside the gene matches. The CDR3 contains 16 residues. The CDR3 sequence is CASSYLSGGEGEKLFF. The CDR3 nucleotides are TGTGCCAGCAGTTATTTATCAGGGGGCGAAGGCGAAAAACTGTTTTTT. Full variable domain (remainder filled in from reference TRBV27 and TRBJ1-4): EAQVTQNPRYLITVTGKKLTVTCSQNMNHEYMSWYRQDPGLGLRQIYYSMNVEVTDKGDVPEGYKVSRKEKRNFPLILESPSPNQTSLYFCASSYLSGGEGEKLFFGSGTQLSVL.

This clone turned up a few times. The chain's CDR3 is CASSLNPPGGYTF. The CDR3 DNA follows: TGTGCCAGCAGCTTGAACCCACCGGGTGGCTACACCTTC. V and J are TRBV5-6 and TRBJ1-2; no definite D call. The germline V gene encodes CDR1 SGHDT and CDR2 YYEEEE. This CDR3 has 13 residues. The germline V and J ends were trimmed by 1 base and 7 bases, with 11 bases remaining between them. The whole variable domain, filled in from reference TRBV5-6 and TRBJ1-2, reads DAGVTQSPTHLIKTRGQQVTLRCSPKSGHDTVSWYQQALGQGPQFIFQYYEEEERQRGNFPDRFSGHQFPNYSSELNVNALLLGDSALYLCASSLNPPGGYTFGSGTRLTVV.

This rearrangement joins TRBV7-8 to TRBJ1-6; 9 bases agree with TRBD1. Trimming at V came to 2 bases and at J to 8 bases, leaving 7 bases not matched to a gene. Germline V gene lookup returns CDR1 SGHVS and CDR2 FQNEAQ. The CDR3 has 16 residues. CDR3 coding DNA: TGTGCCAGCAGCTTACTCCCCACAGGGGGCTATTCACCCCTCCACTTT. Translation gives CASSLLPTGGYSPLHF. Supplemented by reference TRBV7-8 and TRBJ1-6, the full variable domain reads GAGVSQSPRYKVAKRGQDVALRCDPISGHVSLFWYQQALGQGPEFLTYFQNEAQLDKSGLPSDRFFAERPEGSVSTLKIQRTQQEDSAVYLCASSLLPTGGYSPLHFGNGTRLTVT.

This clone was seen a single time. This rearrangement joins TRBV7-8 to TRBJ1-6; 7 bases are shared with TRBD1. This CDR3 spans 16 amino acids. V gave up 3 bases and J gave up 6 bases; unmatched junction bases: 8. CDR1 and CDR2 (germline): SGHVS, FQNEAQ. The CDR3: CASSLRTGPSNSPLHF. The CDR3 region has the DNA TGTGCCAGCAGCTTGAGGACAGGCCCATCTAATTCACCCCTCCACTTT.

This chain connects TRBV19 to TRBJ2-7; 12 nucleotides align to TRBD2. CDR1 and CDR2 from the germline V gene are LNHDA and SQIVND (reference sequence). The junction had 9 bases not matched to a gene; V was cut back by 6 bases and J by 6 bases. This CDR3 region has 15 residues. The CDR3 sequence: CASSPGLAGKSEQYF. CDR3 coding DNA: TGTGCCAGTAGCCCCGGACTAGCGGGGAAATCCGAGCAGTACTTC.

The chain is built from TRBV11-2 and TRBJ2-7; the D is unclear. Trimming shortened V by 7 bases and J by 2 bases, and 12 bases separated the two germline ends. This CDR3 is 13 amino acids long. The germline CDR1 and CDR2 sequences are SGHAT and FQNNGV. The CDR3 sequence is CASTNRSAYEQYF. The CDR3 DNA reads as TGTGCCAGCACCAACCGGAGCGCCTACGAGCAGTACTTC.